The present TCR beta chain was sequenced within a study of T cells in Graves' hyperthyroidism and ophthalmopathy. Across 18 months, stable Graves' hyperthyroidism was marked by no progression to ophthalmopathy. V dropped 0 bases and J dropped 4 bases, with 21 bases sitting between them. The CDR3 is 18 amino acids. CDR1 and CDR2 from the germline V gene are GTSNPN and SVGIG (reference sequence). RNA transcripts were the template for amplifying TCR beta CDR3 regions. A set of HTBI primers served as the primers for a first-round RT-PCR of the TCR CDR3. MiXCR, run by TCRdb on the multiplex PCR reads, gives a single entry per CDR3 protein. This repertoire shows some 690,000 distinct CDR3 sequences, roughly a sixth found once; its top ten account for around 16%.

Sequenced sample: blood. The chain links TRBV30 to TRBJ2-2; D may correspond to TRBD1 or TRBD2 (5 bases each). The sequence was obtained from a man between 45 and 60 years old with Graves' hyperthyroidism. CDR3 in amino acids: CAWSVPGGGLLSTGELFF. CDR3 nucleotides: TGTGCCTGGAGTGTACCGGGTGGGGGTCTACTCTCCACCGGGGAGCTGTTTTTT.